This paragraph reports one T cell receptor beta chain. The target antigen is unknown. Trimming removed 1 base at V and 2 bases at J, with 15 bases between. Germline V gene data show CDR1 as SGHVT and CDR2 as SQSDAQ. The length of the CDR3 is 17 residues. Measured with immunoSEQ multiplex PCR; TCRdb has only the in-frame clones, and not every one. The table lists about 84,000 clones, around 84% of them singletons. The data originate from a study of T cell responses to AZD1222 COVID-19 vaccine. Points from the study as a whole: Spike-specific TCR depth and breadth grew after two AZD1222 doses. Clonal diversity was possibly underestimated, and the donors were mostly white British, with more females. In the spike-specific TCR repertoire, nearly half reportedly target unmutated variant regions. With dominance at 160-218 and 743-854, vaccine-associated CD4 TCRs spanned spike.

The sequenced sample was peripheral blood, obtained 28 days after the second AZD1222 dose. This clonotype was sampled from an adult who received the AZD1222 COVID-19 vaccine. The genes are TRBV7-4 and TRBJ1-5; D gene ambiguous. This CDR3 is CASSLVPEKNGNQPQHF. The CDR3 bases are TGTGCCAGCAGCTTAGTTCCTGAGAAGAATGGCAATCAGCCCCAGCATTTT.